This TCR beta chain was sequenced during a study of T cells in women clearing cervical HPV infection. This CDR3 has 14 amino acids. The germline CDR1 and CDR2 sequences are SGHNT and YYREEE (reference sequence). V dropped 0 bases and J dropped 6 bases, with 12 bases sitting between them. Sequenced by immunoSEQ multiplex PCR; TCRdb stores in-frame clones only, minus some. Recorded for this sample: about 26,000 clones. Concerning this clone itself: What it recognizes is unknown. The read ends 3 residues shy of where the CDR3 ends; the end is completed using the germline J gene.

MY09/MY11 PCR detected cervical HPV DNA; dot-blot assigned genotypes. Broader study findings: A classifier using richness and V gene abundances reached an AUC of about 0.83.

Sequencing used blood buffy coat. This clonotype was sampled from a woman between 18 and 75 years old with a cervical HPV16 infection that either progressed to CIN3+ or cleared (not recorded which). This sequence joins TRBV5-4 and TRBJ1-1; the D is unclear. CDR3 region: CASSLELPRAEAFF. CDR3 DNA (partial): TGTGCCAGCAGCTTGGAACTCCCCCGGGCTGAA.